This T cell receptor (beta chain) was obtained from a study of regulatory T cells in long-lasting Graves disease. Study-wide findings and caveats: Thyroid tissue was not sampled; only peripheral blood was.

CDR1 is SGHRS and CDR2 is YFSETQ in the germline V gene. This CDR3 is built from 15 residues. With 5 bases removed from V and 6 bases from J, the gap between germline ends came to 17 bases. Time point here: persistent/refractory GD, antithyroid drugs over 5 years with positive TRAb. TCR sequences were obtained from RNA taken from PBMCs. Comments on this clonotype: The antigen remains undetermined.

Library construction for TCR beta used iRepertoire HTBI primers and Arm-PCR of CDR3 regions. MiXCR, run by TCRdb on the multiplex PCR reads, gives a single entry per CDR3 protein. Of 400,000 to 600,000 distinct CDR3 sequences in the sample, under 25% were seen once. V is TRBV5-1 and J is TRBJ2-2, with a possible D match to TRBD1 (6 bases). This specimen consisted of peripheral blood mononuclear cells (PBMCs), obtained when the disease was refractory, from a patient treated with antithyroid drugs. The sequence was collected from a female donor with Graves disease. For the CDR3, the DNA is TGCGCCAGCAGGCTGTTACAGGGTCTAGCCGGGGAGCTGTTTTTT. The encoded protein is CASRLLQGLAGELFF.